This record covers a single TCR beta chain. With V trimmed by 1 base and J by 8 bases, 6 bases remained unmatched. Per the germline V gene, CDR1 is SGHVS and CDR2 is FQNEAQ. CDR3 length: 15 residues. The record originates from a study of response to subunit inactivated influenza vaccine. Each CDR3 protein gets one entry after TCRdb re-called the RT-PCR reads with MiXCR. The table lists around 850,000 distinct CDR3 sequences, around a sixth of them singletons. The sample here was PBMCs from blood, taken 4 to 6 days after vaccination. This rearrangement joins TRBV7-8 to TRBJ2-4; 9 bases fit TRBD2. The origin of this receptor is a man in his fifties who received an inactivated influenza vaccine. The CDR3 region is CASSLGGAGGHIQYF. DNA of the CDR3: TGTGCCAGCAGCTTAGGGGGAGCGGGGGGACACATTCAGTACTTC.